This TCR beta chain stems from a study of identical twins. CDR1 is LGHDT, CDR2 YNNKEL, per germline (reference sequence). The CDR3 is 16 residues long. The V and J ends lost 4 bases and 5 bases respectively, with 20 bases between them. TCRdb ran MiXCR on the 5' RACE reads and lists one entry per CDR3 protein. The sample has fewer than 900,000 distinct CDR3 sequences, 18% seen once. The same sample was also studied in work on T cells expressing NK-cell markers.

Material for sequencing was PBMCs. This receptor was obtained from a woman between 18 and 29 years old in good health. The genes are TRBV3-1 and TRBJ1-2, with TRBD1 as a possible D gene (5 bases). The CDR3 loop is CASSRLGDPPEYGYTF. In nucleotides, the CDR3 is TGTGCCAGCAGCCGCCTAGGGGATCCCCCGGAATATGGCTACACCTTC.